This TCR beta chain was identified during a study of shared clonotypes between healthy human individuals. On this clone: What it binds is not known.

How the authors handled the data: There were no quality scores in the junction-only immunoSEQ sequences, so filtering differed. Only in-frame clones appear in the TCRdb table, and some are missing; sequencing was by immunoSEQ multiplex PCR. V and J calls and clone size follow that table, whereas D and trimming were derived from the DNA. The table shows roughly 500,000 clones, with almost 97% occurring only once. The study's findings and limits: Though the depth was large, rarefaction showed that sorted-subset sequencing was incomplete. Naive subsets typically showed greater estimated richness than memory subsets.

V lost 7 bases to trimming and J lost 6 bases, with 18 bases between them. The germline CDR1 and CDR2 sequences are MNHEY and SVGAGI. The CDR3 spans 14 residues. Specimen: naive CD4+ T cells sorted from blood. The sample's subset: CD45RA+ positively selected. The J gene is TRBJ1-2, the V gene TRBV6-5, with D possibly TRBD1 on 6 matching bases. The TCR originated in a woman in her thirties in good health. The CDR3 nucleotides are TGTGCCAGCACCCCAAGCCCAGGGGTGGATGGCTACACCTTC. This sequence encodes CASTPSPGVDGYTF.